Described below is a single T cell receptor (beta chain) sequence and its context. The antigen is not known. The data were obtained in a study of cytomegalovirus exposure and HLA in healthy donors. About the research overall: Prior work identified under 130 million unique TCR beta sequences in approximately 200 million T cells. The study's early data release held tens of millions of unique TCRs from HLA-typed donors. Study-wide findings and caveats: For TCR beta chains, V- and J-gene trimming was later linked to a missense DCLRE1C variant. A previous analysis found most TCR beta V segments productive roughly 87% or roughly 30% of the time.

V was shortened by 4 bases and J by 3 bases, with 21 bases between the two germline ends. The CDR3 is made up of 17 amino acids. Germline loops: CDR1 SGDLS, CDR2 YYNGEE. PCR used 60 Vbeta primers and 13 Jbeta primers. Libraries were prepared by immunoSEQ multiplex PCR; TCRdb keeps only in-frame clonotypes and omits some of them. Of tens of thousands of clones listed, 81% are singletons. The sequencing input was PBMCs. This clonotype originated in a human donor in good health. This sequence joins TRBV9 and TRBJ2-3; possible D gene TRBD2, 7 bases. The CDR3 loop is CASSPIGGGQGTDTQYF. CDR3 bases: TGTGCCAGCAGCCCCATAGGGGGAGGGCAGGGGACAGATACGCAGTATTTT.